This T cell receptor (beta chain) was captured in a study of CD8 T cells in Susac syndrome. RNA was extracted with the RNeasy kit, and a quantity of roughly 0.5 to 1 ug was reverse transcribed using random hexamers. One entry per CDR3 protein results from TCRdb running MiXCR on the immunoSEQ multiplex PCR reads. The sample has roughly 200,000 distinct CDR3 sequences, approximately 96% seen once. This clonotype was counted a single time. V was trimmed by 2 bases and J by 5 bases, leaving 12 bases between them. This CDR3 is built from 14 residues. Per the germline V gene, CDR1 is SEHNR and CDR2 is FQNEAQ (reference sequence).

V is TRBV7-9 and J is TRBJ1-1; tentative D call: TRBD1 (6 bases). Sample: CD4+ T cells from PBMCs. The source is a human donor with multiple sclerosis. The CDR3 here is CASSLRQGRTEAFF. In DNA form, the CDR3 reads TGTGCCAGCAGCTTACGGCAGGGGAGGACTGAAGCTTTCTTT.